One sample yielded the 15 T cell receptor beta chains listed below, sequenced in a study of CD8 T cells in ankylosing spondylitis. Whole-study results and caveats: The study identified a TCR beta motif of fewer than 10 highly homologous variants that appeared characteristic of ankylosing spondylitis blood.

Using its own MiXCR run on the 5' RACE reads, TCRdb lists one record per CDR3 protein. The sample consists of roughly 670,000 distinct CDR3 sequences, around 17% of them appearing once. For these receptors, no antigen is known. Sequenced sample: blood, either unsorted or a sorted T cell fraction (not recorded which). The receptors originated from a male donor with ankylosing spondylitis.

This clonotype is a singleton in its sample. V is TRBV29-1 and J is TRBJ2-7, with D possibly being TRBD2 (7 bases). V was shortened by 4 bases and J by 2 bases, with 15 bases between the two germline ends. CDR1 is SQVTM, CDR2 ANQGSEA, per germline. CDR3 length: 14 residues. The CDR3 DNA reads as TGCAGCGTTGTGGAAGGGGGGGCCCCCTACGAGCAGTACTTC. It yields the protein CSVVEGGAPYEQYF.

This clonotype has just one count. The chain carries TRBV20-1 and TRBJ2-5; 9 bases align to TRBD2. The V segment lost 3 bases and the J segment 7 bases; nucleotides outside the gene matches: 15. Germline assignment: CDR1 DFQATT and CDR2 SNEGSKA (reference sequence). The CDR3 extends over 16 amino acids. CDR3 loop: CSARSERGAPMVTQYF. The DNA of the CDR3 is TGCAGTGCTAGGAGCGAGCGGGGGGCTCCCATGGTGACCCAGTACTTC.

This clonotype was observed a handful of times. The DNA for the CDR3 is TGTGCCAGCAGGGATGCAGACTCCTACGAGCAGTACTTC. It yields the protein CASRDADSYEQYF. The rearrangement links TRBV7-8 to TRBJ2-7; D is unresolved. V lost 6 bases to trimming and J lost 0 bases, with 9 bases between them. CDR1 and CDR2 from the germline V gene are SGHVS and FQNEAQ. The CDR3 contains 13 residues.

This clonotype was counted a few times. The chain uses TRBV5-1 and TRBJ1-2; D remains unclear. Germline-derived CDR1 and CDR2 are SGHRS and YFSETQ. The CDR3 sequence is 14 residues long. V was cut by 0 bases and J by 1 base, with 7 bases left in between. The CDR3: CASSLETLNYGYTF. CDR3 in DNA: TGCGCCAGCAGCTTGGAGACTCTTAACTATGGCTACACCTTC.

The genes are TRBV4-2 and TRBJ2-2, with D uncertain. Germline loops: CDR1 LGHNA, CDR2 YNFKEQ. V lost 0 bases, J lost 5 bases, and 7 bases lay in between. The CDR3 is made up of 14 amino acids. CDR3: CASSQERRTGELFF. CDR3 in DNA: TGTGCCAGCAGCCAAGAGCGGAGAACCGGGGAGCTGTTTTTT.

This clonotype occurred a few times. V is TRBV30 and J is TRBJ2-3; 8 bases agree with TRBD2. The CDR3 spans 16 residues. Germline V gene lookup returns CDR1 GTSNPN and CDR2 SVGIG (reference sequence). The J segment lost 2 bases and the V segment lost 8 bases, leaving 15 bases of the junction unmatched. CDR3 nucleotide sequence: TGTGCCGGAAGGCCAGCGGGAGTTCGTCCCACAGATACGCAGTATTTT. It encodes CAGRPAGVRPTDTQYF.

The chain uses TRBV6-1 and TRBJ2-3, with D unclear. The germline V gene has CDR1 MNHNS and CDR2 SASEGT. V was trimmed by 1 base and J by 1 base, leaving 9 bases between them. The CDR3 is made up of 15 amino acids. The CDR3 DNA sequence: TGTGCCAGCAGTGAAGGGATAAGCCGCACAGATACGCAGTATTTT. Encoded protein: CASSEGISRTDTQYF.

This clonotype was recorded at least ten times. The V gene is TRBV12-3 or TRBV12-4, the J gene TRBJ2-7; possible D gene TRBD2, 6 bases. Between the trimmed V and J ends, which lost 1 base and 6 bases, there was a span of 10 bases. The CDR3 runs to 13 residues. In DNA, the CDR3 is TGTGCCAGCAGTTTAGGGGTAGCGGTCGAGCAGTACTTC. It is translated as CASSLGVAVEQYF.

This CDR3 is CSVGAGWTGELFF. CDR3 nucleotides: TGCAGCGTTGGGGCAGGGTGGACCGGGGAGCTGTTTTTT. The chain carries TRBV29-1 and TRBJ2-2; TRBD1 might be the D (5 bases). Germline loops: CDR1 SQVTM, CDR2 ANQGSEA. Trimming cost V 4 bases and J 5 bases, with 11 bases left between them. This CDR3 is built from 13 residues.

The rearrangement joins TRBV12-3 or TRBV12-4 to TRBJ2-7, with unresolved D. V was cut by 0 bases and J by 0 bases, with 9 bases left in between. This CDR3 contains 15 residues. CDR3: CASSLARSSSYEQYF. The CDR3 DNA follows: TGTGCCAGCAGTTTAGCGCGGAGTAGCTCCTACGAGCAGTACTTC.

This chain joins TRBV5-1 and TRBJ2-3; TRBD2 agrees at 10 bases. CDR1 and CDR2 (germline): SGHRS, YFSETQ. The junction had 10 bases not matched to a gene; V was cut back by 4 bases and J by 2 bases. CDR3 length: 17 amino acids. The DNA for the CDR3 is TGCGCCAGCAGCACAGGAAGGACTAGCGGCGCCACAGATACGCAGTATTTT. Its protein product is CASSTGRTSGATDTQYF. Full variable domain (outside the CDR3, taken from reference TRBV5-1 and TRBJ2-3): KAGVTQTPRYLIKTRGQQVTLSCSPISGHRSVSWYQQTPGQGLQFLFEYFSETQRNKGNFPGRFSGRQFSNSRSEMNVSTLELGDSALYLCASSTGRTSGATDTQYFGPGTRLTVL.

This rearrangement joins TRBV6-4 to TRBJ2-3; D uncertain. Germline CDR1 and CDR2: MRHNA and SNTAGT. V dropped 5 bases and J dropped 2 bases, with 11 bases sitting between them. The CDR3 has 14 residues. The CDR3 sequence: CASSIGGATDTQYF. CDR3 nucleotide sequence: TGTGCCAGCAGTATTGGCGGTGCCACAGATACGCAGTATTTT.

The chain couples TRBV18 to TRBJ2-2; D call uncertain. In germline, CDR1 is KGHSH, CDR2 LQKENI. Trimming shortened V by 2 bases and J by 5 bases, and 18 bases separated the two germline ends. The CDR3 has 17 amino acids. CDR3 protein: CASSPKARTVRTGELFF. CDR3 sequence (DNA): TGTGCCAGCTCACCAAAGGCACGGACGGTCCGGACCGGGGAGCTGTTTTTT.

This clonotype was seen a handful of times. This CDR3 is CSVVGPSGKGGYTF. CDR3 DNA: TGCAGCGTTGTGGGGCCCTCAGGGAAAGGTGGCTACACCTTC. This chain joins TRBV29-1 and TRBJ1-2; maybe TRBD1 (5 bases). V was trimmed by 4 bases and J by 7 bases, leaving 19 bases between them. CDR1 is SQVTM and CDR2 is ANQGSEA in the germline V gene. The CDR3 runs to 14 residues.

The CDR3 DNA sequence: TGCAGTGCTAGAGACGGGGTTAATGAGCAGTTCTTC. Translating it yields CSARDGVNEQFF. The chain joins TRBV20-1 to TRBJ2-1; tentatively, D is TRBD2 (5 bases). The CDR3 spans 12 residues. V lost 0 bases to trimming and J lost 7 bases, with 7 bases between them. CDR1 and CDR2 from the germline V gene are DFQATT and SNEGSKA (reference sequence).